This T cell receptor (beta chain) was sequenced for a study of memory CD4+ T cells and cytomegalovirus serostatus. At the level of the study: Of the healthy Belgian adults, several were CMV seropositive and 24 seronegative. Findings and caveats of the study: The CMV-associated TCR signature appears largely within the CD4+ memory repertoire. Of 164 reported CMV TCRbeta sequences, 55 to 80 were found in memory CD4+ repertoires.

For this clone: Its antigen is currently unknown.

The sort gate was single viable CD3+CD4+CD8-CD45RO+ cells for memory CD4+ T cells. Measured with immunoSEQ multiplex PCR; TCRdb has only the in-frame clones, and not every one. The sample comprises 80,000 or so clones, under 80% of which are singletons, and 2.6% rests with the top ten. J lost 4 bases, V lost 4 bases, and 9 bases had no gene match. The CDR3 is 15 residues long. The germline V gene encodes CDR1 SGHKS and CDR2 YYEKEE (reference sequence). Source material: memory CD4+ T cells from blood. The chain is built from TRBV5-5 and TRBJ1-2; 8 nucleotides agree with TRBD1. The sequence came from an adult in good health and CMV-seropositive. The CDR3: CASSRGTGGGYGYTF. The CDR3 DNA reads as TGTGCCAGCAGCCGAGGGACAGGTGGAGGCTATGGCTACACCTTC.